These T cell receptor beta chains were read from a single sample in a study of immune heterogeneity within non-small cell lung tumors. A single record per CDR3 protein comes from TCRdb applying MiXCR to the multiplex PCR reads. Of 10,000 or so distinct CDR3 sequences listed, 26% are singletons. The sequenced sample consisted of lung tumor tissue. These TCRs come from a woman aged 45 to 65 with non-small cell lung cancer. CDR3s include the opening cysteine and the closing phenylalanine or tryptophan. The order of the fields is D gene, clone size, J gene, V gene, CDR3 protein, CDR3 DNA. The D gene is left open where the match is weak. Expanded clones are given a class, and other clones once, few, many or no size at all.

-,medium-sized,TRBJ2-7,TRBV20-1,CSARGRRGTYEQYF,TGCAGTGCTAGAGGCCGCAGGGGAACGTACGAGCAGTACTTC
-,many,TRBJ2-6,TRBV5-1,CASTGGPGANVLTF,TGCGCCAGCACTGGGGGTCCCGGGGCCAACGTCCTGACTTTC
-,-,TRBJ2-7,TRBV10-3,CAISLGNEQYF,TGTGCCATCTCCTTGGGGAACGAGCAGTACTTC
-,many,TRBJ2-3,TRBV5-1,CASSLGGQGKDTQYF,TGCGCCAGCAGCTTGGGGGGCCAGGGAAAAGATACGCAGTATTTT
TRBD2,many,TRBJ2-1,TRBV5-1,CASSSTSGPAYNEQFF,TGCGCCAGCAGCTCGACTAGCGGGCCTGCATACAATGAGCAGTTCTTC
TRBD2,many,TRBJ2-7,TRBV6-1,CASNDLTSGGGRLDEQYF,TGTGCCAGCAACGACCTAACTAGCGGGGGGGGAAGGTTAGACGAGCAGTACTTC
-,medium-sized,TRBJ2-7,TRBV19,CASSISSGYSYEQYF,TGTGCCAGTAGTATTTCTTCAGGGTACTCCTACGAGCAGTACTTC
TRBD2,few,TRBJ2-1,TRBV2,CASIGTSGGYEQFF,TGTGCCAGCATAGGGACTAGCGGGGGTTATGAGCAGTTCTTC
-,many,TRBJ2-7,TRBV28,CASSLSAVSSYEQYF,TGTGCCAGCAGTTTATCGGCAGTGAGCTCCTACGAGCAGTACTTC
TRBD2,medium-sized,TRBJ2-7,TRBV11-2,CASSYGGSSYEQYF,TGTGCCAGCAGCTACGGCGGGAGTAGCTACGAGCAGTACTTC
-,many,TRBJ1-2,TRBV7-2,CASSLIWTDSLGYTF,TGTGCCAGCAGCTTAATTTGGACCGACTCGCTTGGCTACACCTTC
-,many,TRBJ1-1,TRBV28,CASRGTEAFF,TGTGCCAGCAGGGGGACTGAAGCTTTCTTT
TRBD1,-,TRBJ2-1,TRBV27,CASSLRTGGYNEQFF,TGTGCCAGCAGTTTGAGGACAGGGGGCTACAATGAGCAGTTCTTC
-,many,TRBJ1-2,TRBV19,CASSIQASNYGYTF,TGTGCCAGTAGTATACAGGCTTCTAACTATGGCTACACCTTC
-,medium-sized,TRBJ2-7,TRBV15,CATSRDWEGLGYEQYF,TGTGCCACCAGCAGAGATTGGGAAGGTCTAGGCTACGAGCAGTACTTC
TRBD1,many,TRBJ1-5,TRBV19,CASRGTGYSNQPQHF,TGTGCCAGTAGAGGGACAGGTTATAGCAATCAGCCCCAGCATTTT
TRBD1,many,TRBJ1-1,TRBV12-3/TRBV12-4,CASTPRQGAGSRAEAFF,TGTGCCAGCACCCCTCGACAGGGTGCGGGCTCTAGGGCTGAAGCTTTCTTT
TRBD2,few,TRBJ2-7,TRBV7-2,CASSSRTSGDFSSYEQYF,TGTGCCAGCAGCTCCCGGACTAGCGGGGACTTCAGCTCCTACGAGCAGTACTTC
-,few,TRBJ1-1,TRBV18,CASSIRLQDTEAFF,TGTGCCAGCTCAATACGCCTCCAGGACACTGAAGCTTTCTTT
TRBD2,-,TRBJ2-7,TRBV20-1,CSARELKGSSGNEQYF,TGCAGTGCTAGAGAACTAAAAGGGAGTAGCGGGAACGAGCAGTACTTC
-,-,TRBJ2-7,TRBV7-6,CASSWTPDFERYF,TGTGCCAGCAGCTGGACTCCTGACTTCGAGCGGTACTTC
TRBD2,medium-sized,TRBJ2-1,TRBV4-1,CASSQDTSGGENEQFF,TGCGCCAGCAGCCAAGACACTAGCGGGGGTGAAAATGAGCAGTTCTTC
TRBD1,many,TRBJ1-1,TRBV30,CARRGRGPTEAFF,TGTGCCCGCAGGGGGCGGGGGCCCACTGAAGCTTTCTTT
TRBD1,many,TRBJ1-4,TRBV28,CASSGDSANEKLFF,TGTGCCAGCAGCGGGGACAGTGCGAATGAAAAACTGTTTTTT
-,-,TRBJ2-7,TRBV6-2/TRBV6-3,CASSYYSYEQYF,TGTGCCAGCAGTTACTACTCCTACGAGCAGTACTTC
-,many,TRBJ1-2,TRBV9,CASSLKSGGALIYGYTF,TGTGCCAGCAGCCTTAAGTCGGGGGGGGCACTAATCTATGGCTACACCTTC
TRBD2,-,TRBJ2-2,TRBV6-1,CASSSPSGKGPGELFF,TGTGCCAGCAGTTCCCCTAGCGGGAAGGGGCCCGGGGAGCTGTTTTTT
-,-,TRBJ2-7,TRBV6-1,CASNEGVNYEQYF,TGTGCCAGCAACGAGGGGGTTAACTACGAGCAGTACTTC
TRBD2,-,TRBJ2-5,TRBV2,CASSAGLGGETQYF,TGTGCCAGCAGTGCGGGACTCGGGGGGGAGACCCAGTACTTC
TRBD1,many,TRBJ1-2,TRBV28,CATVTGGSNYGYTF,TGTGCCACAGTAACAGGGGGATCTAACTATGGCTACACCTTC
-,medium-sized,TRBJ1-6,TRBV20-1,CSAAGEINSPLHF,TGCAGTGCTGCGGGAGAGATTAATTCACCCCTCCACTTT
-,many,TRBJ1-5,TRBV30,CAWSRGYQPQHF,TGTGCCTGGAGTAGGGGGTATCAGCCCCAGCATTTT
TRBD2,many,TRBJ2-1,TRBV24-1,CATSDSGTSGRNEQFF,TGTGCCACCAGTGACTCCGGGACTAGCGGGAGGAATGAGCAGTTCTTC
-,once,TRBJ2-2,TRBV2,CASSVASSTITGELFF,TGTGCCAGCAGCGTAGCGAGTAGCACTATCACCGGGGAGCTGTTTTTT
TRBD1,-,TRBJ2-7,TRBV28,CASSSQGAGDQYF,TGTGCCAGCAGCTCCCAGGGGGCGGGCGATCAGTACTTC